This TCR beta chain derives from a study of HIV-infected patients and healthy controls. Study-level points and caveats: HIV-infected patients and controls differed significantly in mean usage of eight alpha and eight beta V genes. When repertoires were size-matched, rare events in HIV-infected data became overweighted.

About 480 ng RNA was reverse transcribed with alpha and beta constant-region primers. Using multiplexing indices, alpha and beta chain libraries were generated apart by chain-specific third strand synthesis. TCRdb independently ran MiXCR on the 5' RACE reads; one entry per CDR3 protein. Of more than 7,500 distinct CDR3 sequences in the sample, more than 8% are singletons; the top ten hold approximately 22%. This clonotype was picked up many times. What it binds is not known. There are 15 residues in the CDR3. Trimming pared 9 bases from V and 2 bases from J, leaving 18 bases between. Germline values: CDR1 LNHDA, CDR2 SQIVND (reference sequence). The repertoire came from unfractionated whole blood and reflected all unsorted peripheral T cells.

The source material was blood, sampled before antiretroviral therapy. This sequence joins TRBV19 and TRBJ2-3; D is unclear. This sequence was found in an adult with HIV infection. The CDR3 loop is CASSAGGYLTDTQYF. The CDR3 DNA sequence: TGTGCCAGCAGTGCCGGCGGCTACCTCACAGATACGCAGTATTTT.